This TCR beta chain derives from a study of early T cells in non-severe SARS-CoV-2 infection. Study context: Chains were not paired, and sequencing was done on bulk RNA from unsorted whole blood.

This clonotype appeared many times. Its target is not known. CDR1 and CDR2 from the germline V gene are SGHRS and YFSETQ. V was trimmed by 0 bases and J by 7 bases, leaving 11 bases between them. This CDR3 is 14 amino acids long. Unique molecular identifiers were affixed to single, distinct cDNA molecules. From the 5' RACE reads, TCRdb called clonotypes with MiXCR, one entry per CDR3 protein. Seen here are 70,000 to 85,000 distinct CDR3 sequences, 9.5% to 13% observed once, and the top ten hold about 2.7%. General study points: Sequences matched to VDJdb favored anti-spike CD8 responses, while private and CD4 specificities were missed.

The sample was whole blood. J is TRBJ1-5 and V is TRBV5-1, with D possibly being TRBD1 (5 bases). The sequence was obtained from an adult who was a healthcare worker with PCR-confirmed SARS-CoV-2 infection or an uninfected control (not recorded which). The CDR3 loop reads CASSLEGIGQPQHF. The CDR3 bases are TGCGCCAGCAGCTTGGAGGGGATAGGGCAGCCCCAGCATTTT.